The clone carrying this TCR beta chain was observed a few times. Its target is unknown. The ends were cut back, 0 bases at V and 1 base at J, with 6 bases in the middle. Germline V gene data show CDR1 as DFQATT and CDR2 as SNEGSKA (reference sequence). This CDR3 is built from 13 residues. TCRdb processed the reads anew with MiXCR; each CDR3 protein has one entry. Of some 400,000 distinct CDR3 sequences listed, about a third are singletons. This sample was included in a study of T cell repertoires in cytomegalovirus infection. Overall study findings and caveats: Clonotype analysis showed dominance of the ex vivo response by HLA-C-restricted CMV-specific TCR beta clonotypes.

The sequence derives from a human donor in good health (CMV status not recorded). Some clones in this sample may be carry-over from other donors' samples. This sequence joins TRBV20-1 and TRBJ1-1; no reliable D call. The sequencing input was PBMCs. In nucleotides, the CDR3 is TGCAGTGCTAGAGATAGGTGGAACACTGAAGCTTTCTTT. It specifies CSARDRWNTEAFF.